These 30 T cell receptor beta chains were sequenced from one sample in a study of T cells in Graves' hyperthyroidism and ophthalmopathy. Amplification yielded TCR beta CDR3 regions, with RNA transcripts as the source. Using the HTBI primer set, a first-round RT-PCR was run on the TCR CDR3. TCRdb re-derived calls from the multiplex PCR reads in MiXCR, one entry per CDR3 protein. The table lists some 380,000 distinct CDR3 sequences, less than 15% of them singletons. Sequencing was carried out using blood. These TCRs come from a man under 40 with Graves' hyperthyroidism that later progressed to Graves' ophthalmopathy.

The chain employs TRBV7-9 and TRBJ1-1; 7 nucleotides match TRBD1. In germline, CDR1 is SEHNR, CDR2 FQNEAQ (reference sequence). The length of the CDR3 is 15 residues. Losses at the gene ends were 2 bases for V and 2 bases for J; bases not matched to a gene: 5. The CDR3 loop reads CASSLLNRGNTEAFF. For the CDR3, the DNA is TGTGCCAGCAGCTTACTGAACAGGGGAAACACTGAAGCTTTCTTT.

This clonotype occurred a few times. The chain combines TRBV4-1 with TRBJ1-2; 9 bases line up with TRBD1. V shed 1 base and J 6 bases; nucleotides not matched to a gene: 3. Germline CDR1 reads MGHRA; CDR2 reads YSYEKL. The CDR3 consists of 14 residues. Written as DNA, the CDR3 is TGCGCCAGCAGCCAAGTGGGGACAGGGAATGGCTACACCTTC. Its translation is CASSQVGTGNGYTF.

This sequence joins TRBV6-1 and TRBJ1-5; D not resolved. Germline V gene sequence: CDR1 MNHNS, CDR2 SASEGT. This CDR3 is built from 14 residues. Trimming shortened V by 5 bases and J by 2 bases, and 10 bases separated the two germline ends. The CDR3 DNA reads as TGTGCCAGCAGTCCGCTGATCGGCAATCAGCCCCAGCATTTT. This codes for CASSPLIGNQPQHF.

This clonotype has at least ten counts. CDR3 nucleotide sequence: TGTGCCAGCAGCTTAATGCCTAGGGACGAGCAGTACTTC. Residues: CASSLMPRDEQYF. V is TRBV7-2 and J is TRBJ2-7, with no clear D. Per the germline V gene, CDR1 is SGHTA and CDR2 is FQGNSA. V was clipped by 2 bases and J by 5 bases, with 10 bases between them. This CDR3 comprises 13 residues. Using reference TRBV7-2 and TRBJ2-7 for the parts outside the CDR3, the full variable domain is GAGVSQSPSNKVTEKGKDVELRCDPISGHTALYWYRQSLGQGLEFLIYFQGNSAPDKSGLPSDRFSAERTGGSVSTLTIQRTQQEDSAVYLCASSLMPRDEQYFGPGTRLTVT.

The table lists this clonotype with a few counts. The J gene is TRBJ2-1, the V gene TRBV19, with D possibly being TRBD2 (7 bases). The germline V and J ends were trimmed by 7 bases and 0 bases, with 13 bases remaining between them. The CDR3 runs 15 residues. Germline lookup yields CDR1 LNHDA and CDR2 SQIVND (reference sequence). The CDR3 here is CASKAGAVSYNEQFF. Written as DNA, the CDR3 is TGTGCCAGTAAGGCGGGGGCCGTCTCCTACAATGAGCAGTTCTTC.

Many counts were recorded for this clonotype. The rearrangement joins TRBV5-1 to TRBJ1-4; 9 bases are shared with TRBD1. Per the germline V gene, CDR1 is SGHRS and CDR2 is YFSETQ. V dropped 4 bases and J dropped 6; count of bases not matched to a gene: 4. There are 14 residues in the CDR3. The CDR3 sequence: CASSPGQGYEKLFF. In DNA form, the CDR3 reads TGCGCCAGCAGCCCCGGACAGGGGTATGAAAAACTGTTTTTT.

This clonotype came up many times. The chain uses TRBV2 and TRBJ1-1; a weak D match, TRBD1 (6 bases). V lost 6 bases, J lost 0 bases, and 8 bases lay in between. Germline V gene lookup returns CDR1 SNHLY and CDR2 FYNNEI. The CDR3 has 13 residues. In nucleotides, the CDR3 is TGTGCCAGCAGACGGGACATGAACACTGAAGCTTTCTTT. Translation gives CASRRDMNTEAFF.

In its sample, this clonotype was seen many times. The V and J genes are TRBV11-2 and TRBJ1-1, with D hard to call. CDR1 is SGHAT, CDR2 FQNNGV, per germline. CDR3 length: 12 amino acids. V was pared by 10 bases and J by 5 bases, with 14 bases between. The DNA for the CDR3 is TGTGCCACCCGAAGCCTCGGGACTGAAGCTTTCTTT. This codes for CATRSLGTEAFF.

The table lists this clonotype with a few counts. The rearrangement links TRBV24-1 to TRBJ2-1, with D perhaps matching TRBD1 (5 bases). The CDR3 sequence is 15 residues long. Trimming cost V 1 base and J 0 bases, with 6 bases left between them. Germline-derived CDR1 and CDR2 are KGHDR and SFDVKD. CDR3 amino acids: CATSDFDSSYNEQFF. DNA of the CDR3: TGTGCCACCAGTGATTTCGACAGCTCCTACAATGAGCAGTTCTTC.

The gene calls are TRBV5-1 and TRBJ2-6; D possibly matches TRBD1 or TRBD2 (5 bases each). The ends were cut back, 5 bases at V and 0 bases at J, with 12 bases in the middle. Germline CDR1 SGHRS, CDR2 YFSETQ. This CDR3 region has 16 residues. CDR3 bases: TGCGCCAGCAGAGGGGACGGACGCTCTGGGGCCAACGTCCTGACTTTC. This codes for CASRGDGRSGANVLTF. Full variable domain (outside the CDR3, taken from reference TRBV5-1 and TRBJ2-6): KAGVTQTPRYLIKTRGQQVTLSCSPISGHRSVSWYQQTPGQGLQFLFEYFSETQRNKGNFPGRFSGRQFSNSRSEMNVSTLELGDSALYLCASRGDGRSGANVLTFGAGSRLTVL.

The chain is built from TRBV27 and TRBJ1-6; D is unresolved. The germline V gene has CDR1 MNHEY and CDR2 SMNVEV (reference sequence). Trimming took off 0 bases at V and 4 bases at J, with 13 bases between the two ends. The CDR3 totals 17 residues. Here the CDR3 reads CASSLSAGELYNSPLHF. The CDR3 DNA reads as TGTGCCAGCAGTTTATCGGCCGGGGAACTTTATAATTCACCCCTCCACTTT.

The chain links TRBV10-3 to TRBJ2-3; D unresolved. The CDR3 contains 14 residues. V was clipped by 0 bases and J by 1 base, with 5 bases between them. CDR1 is ENHRY, CDR2 SYGVKD, per germline. The CDR3 here is CAISESQGTDTQYF. The CDR3 nucleotides read TGTGCCATCAGTGAGTCCCAGGGCACAGATACGCAGTATTTT.

On this clonotype: At one boundary the junction diverges from the germline segment, which might be a read error. As DNA, the CDR3 is TGTGCCAACAGTTTTGAGGGGGCCGGAAACACCATATATTTT. This sequence encodes CANSFEGAGNTIYF. The chain joins TRBV28 to TRBJ1-3; 7 nucleotides match TRBD1. The CDR3 extends over 14 amino acids. Germline V gene sequence: CDR1 MDHEN, CDR2 SYDVKM.

This clonotype appeared many times. The rearrangement uses TRBV11-2 and TRBJ2-2; 13 positions agree with TRBD2. The CDR3 consists of 17 residues. V trimming: 5 bases; J trimming: 5 bases; junction bases outside the gene matches: 8. Germline assignment: CDR1 SGHAT and CDR2 FQNNGV. The CDR3 protein is CASSTTSGGPRTGELFF. As DNA, the CDR3 is TGTGCCAGCAGCACGACTAGCGGGGGGCCGAGGACCGGGGAGCTGTTTTTT.

Details on this clonotype: With a much larger clone just one base away, this may be a read error. The J gene is TRBJ2-7, the V gene TRBV3-1; D gene unclear. Germline V lookup: CDR1 LGHDT, CDR2 YNNKEL (reference sequence). CDR3 length: 15 amino acids. The CDR3 loop is CANSPEAAYSYEQYF. CDR3 sequence (DNA): TGTGCCAACAGCCCCGAGGCAGCTTACTCCTACGAGCAGTACTTC.

This chain joins TRBV29-1 and TRBJ1-2; D is uncertain. The V gene lost 0 bases and the J gene lost 4 bases, with 9 bases spanning the gap. CDR1 and CDR2 from the germline V gene are SQVTM and ANQGSEA. This CDR3 has 13 amino acids. CDR3 in DNA: TGCAGCGTTGAAGATCACGAGGCCTATGGCTACACCTTC. Residues: CSVEDHEAYGYTF. Using reference TRBV29-1 and TRBJ1-2 for the parts outside the CDR3, the full variable domain is SAVISQKPSRDICQRGTSLTIQCQVDSQVTMMFWYRQQPGQSLTLIATANQGSEATYESGFVIDKFPISRPNLTFSTLTVSNMSPEDSSIYLCSVEDHEAYGYTFGSGTRLTVV.

This clonotype was observed a handful of times. This chain uses TRBV3-1 with TRBJ2-5; TRBD2 aligns across 9 bases. J lost 0 bases, V lost 7 bases, and 9 bases had no gene match. The CDR3 totals 16 residues. Germline V gives CDR1 LGHDT, CDR2 YNNKEL (reference sequence). The CDR3 region has the DNA TGTGCCAGCACCGAAGTGGCGGGGGGGTACCAAGAGACCCAGTACTTC. It codes for CASTEVAGGYQETQYF.

The chain employs TRBV19 and TRBJ1-4, with TRBD1 as a possible D gene (5 bases). Trimming pared 5 bases from V and 2 bases from J, leaving 12 bases between. The germline V gene encodes CDR1 LNHDA and CDR2 SQIVND (reference sequence). There are 15 residues in the CDR3. The CDR3 spells CASSLQGATNEKLFF. The CDR3 bases are TGTGCCAGTAGTCTTCAGGGAGCGACTAATGAAAAACTGTTTTTT.

The table lists this clonotype with many counts. The chain links TRBV6-1 to TRBJ2-5; 8 positions match TRBD1. Germline CDR1 and CDR2: MNHNS and SASEGT. The CDR3 loop spans 15 amino acids. J gave up 0 bases and V 4 bases, and 4 bases lay outside the gene matches. DNA for the CDR3: TGTGCCAGCAGTGTGACAGGGGCGTACCAAGAGACCCAGTACTTC. Translation gives CASSVTGAYQETQYF.

This clonotype was seen a few times. V usage is TRBV7-9 and J usage is TRBJ2-5; 10 bases are shared with TRBD1. Germline-derived CDR1 and CDR2 are SEHNR and FQNEAQ (reference sequence). With 4 bases clipped from V and 4 bases from J, the junction kept 9 bases outside the gene matches. This CDR3 comprises 16 residues. The chain's CDR3 is CASSSRDRGARETQYF. CDR3 bases: TGTGCCAGCAGCTCCCGGGACAGGGGTGCGAGAGAGACCCAGTACTTC.

This clonotype was recorded a few times. The gene calls are TRBV7-9 and TRBJ2-5; D uncertain. Germline values: CDR1 SEHNR, CDR2 FQNEAQ (reference sequence). V gave up 4 bases and J gave up 3 bases, with 18 bases separating them. The CDR3 loop spans 16 amino acids. This CDR3 reads CASSSTYVFVKETQYF. CDR3 DNA sequence: TGTGCCAGCAGCTCGACTTACGTTTTCGTCAAAGAGACCCAGTACTTC.

The chain recombines TRBV27 with TRBJ2-5, with 11 bases fitting TRBD1. Trimming cost V 4 bases and J 4 bases; bases outside gene matches: 5. The CDR3 consists of 15 residues. CDR1 is MNHEY, CDR2 SMNVEV, per germline (reference sequence). The CDR3 sequence is CASSSWDRGAETQYF. The CDR3 nucleotides read TGTGCCAGCAGTTCCTGGGACAGGGGGGCAGAGACCCAGTACTTC.

The sample holds many counts of this clonotype. The chain couples TRBV7-9 to TRBJ1-1; D not certain. Trimming took off 1 base at V and 4 bases at J, with 7 bases between the two ends. Germline V gene lookup returns CDR1 SEHNR and CDR2 FQNEAQ (reference sequence). The CDR3 consists of 13 residues. The CDR3 region is CASSLDPSTEAFF. DNA of the CDR3: TGTGCCAGCAGCTTAGACCCCAGCACTGAAGCTTTCTTT.

This clonotype was counted between two and nine times. The gene calls are TRBV7-2 and TRBJ2-2; unclear D gene. V lost 6 bases and J 4 bases, leaving 12 bases between the germline ends. Germline CDR1 reads SGHTA; CDR2 reads FQGNSA. This CDR3 has 14 amino acids. CDR3 region: CASSYSLATGELFF. Written as DNA, the CDR3 is TGTGCCAGCAGTTATTCGCTCGCCACCGGGGAGCTGTTTTTT.

This clonotype was seen many times. The V call is TRBV2, the J call TRBJ2-3; D perhaps matches TRBD2 (6 bases). The CDR3 is 16 amino acids. Trimming removed 3 bases at V and 1 base at J, with 14 bases between. Germline values: CDR1 SNHLY, CDR2 FYNNEI. This chain's CDR3 is CASSDLRGAGTDTQYF. The DNA for the CDR3 is TGTGCCAGCAGTGATTTGCGGGGCGCTGGCACAGATACGCAGTATTTT.

There are many counts of this clonotype. The V call is TRBV2, the J call TRBJ1-1, with D unresolved. Trimming stripped 0 bases from V and 8 bases from J, with 10 bases between. The length of the CDR3 is 13 residues. Germline CDR1 and CDR2: SNHLY and FYNNEI. CDR3 residues: CASSEARLFEAFF. The DNA of the CDR3 is TGTGCCAGCAGTGAAGCGCGACTGTTCGAAGCTTTCTTT.

This chain connects TRBV4-2 to TRBJ1-6, with D perhaps TRBD1 (5 bases). The CDR3 sequence is 17 residues long. Trimming shortened V by 0 bases and J by 10 bases, and 19 bases separated the two germline ends. Germline CDR1 reads LGHNA; CDR2 reads YNFKEQ. CDR3 residues: CASSQDIRDAAGSPLHF. CDR3 bases: TGTGCCAGCAGCCAAGATATCCGGGACGCTGCGGGGTCACCCCTCCACTTT.

This clonotype was observed at least ten times. This chain links TRBV2 with TRBJ1-2; 9 bases are shared with TRBD1. The germline gives CDR1 SNHLY, CDR2 FYNNEI. The CDR3 length is 15 residues. The V segment lost 8 bases and the J segment 2 bases; nucleotides outside the gene matches: 9. For the CDR3, the DNA is TGTGCCAGCGACGAGGCGGGGACAGGGAACTATGGCTACACCTTC. Translating gives CASDEAGTGNYGYTF.

This clonotype came up a few times. The V and J genes are TRBV15 and TRBJ2-7; D remains unclear. This CDR3 spans 12 amino acids. Germline-derived CDR1 and CDR2 are LNHNV and YYDKDF (reference sequence). The V end lost 1 base, the J end lost 5 bases, and 6 bases lay between the germline ends. CDR3 sequence: CATSRAWHEQYF. The CDR3 region has the DNA TGTGCCACCAGCAGAGCGTGGCACGAGCAGTACTTC.

This clonotype was seen at least ten times. The CDR3 nucleotides read TGCGCCAGCAGCTTGAGACACACCGATACGCAGTATTTT. Its translation is CASSLRHTDTQYF. V gene TRBV5-1 combines with J gene TRBJ2-3; the D is unclear. The V gene lost 1 base and the J gene lost 6 bases, with 9 bases spanning the gap. The germline gives CDR1 SGHRS, CDR2 YFSETQ. The CDR3 has 13 residues.